Below are 3 T cell receptor beta chains sequenced from a single sample in a study of blood T cell repertoires in COVID-19. The data were produced by immunoSEQ multiplex PCR, yet TCRdb's version contains in-frame clones alone and is incomplete. The data show fewer than 250,000 clones, 85% to 90% seen once. The source material was PBMCs or T cells enriched from blood (not recorded which). The receptors here all came from a man aged 50-59 years who had been exposed to COVID-19.

This CDR3 reads CASSSRQGVMGEAFF. CDR3 coding DNA: TGTGCCAGCAGCTCTCGACAGGGGGTGATGGGTGAAGCTTTCTTT. V gene TRBV28 combines with J gene TRBJ1-1; 9 bases are shared with TRBD1. Germline CDR1 is MDHEN and CDR2 is SYDVKM. CDR3 length: 15 amino acids. V gave up 6 bases and J gave up 7 bases; unmatched junction bases: 12.

This rearrangement joins TRBV5-1 to TRBJ1-1; D is undetermined. Trimming removed 1 base at V and 1 base at J, with 8 bases between. The germline gives CDR1 SGHRS, CDR2 YFSETQ. The CDR3 has 14 amino acids. CDR3 amino acids: CASSLTGSNTEAFF. The DNA for the CDR3 is TGCGCCAGCAGCTTGACGGGATCGAACACTGAAGCTTTCTTT.

The gene calls are TRBV7-9 and TRBJ2-2, with 8 bases identical to TRBD2. The V segment lost 7 bases and the J segment 5 bases; nucleotides outside the gene matches: 6. CDR1 is SEHNR and CDR2 is FQNEAQ in the germline V gene (reference sequence). This CDR3 region has 14 residues. CDR3 sequence (DNA): TGTGCCAGCACCGGGAGGGCCTATACCGGGGAGCTGTTTTTT. Translating it yields CASTGRAYTGELFF.